The 13 T cell receptor beta chains reported below all come from one sample, sequenced in a study of human T cells and chemical hapten exposure. Time point meaning: healthy volunteer bleed at 2 weeks. Blood, whole and unfractionated, served as the source for total RNA extraction. One entry per CDR3 protein results from TCRdb running MiXCR on the RACE reads. This sample carries about 45,000 distinct CDR3 sequences, 4.3% of them seen once, and the ten largest clones take about 1.5%. The sample comprised whole blood. The receptors originated from a female donor in good health. Some clones in this sample may be carry-over from other donors' samples.

This clonotype was seen a few times. The chain recombines TRBV5-1 with TRBJ2-7; D remains ambiguous. The germline V gene has CDR1 SGHRS and CDR2 YFSETQ. The CDR3 is 14 amino acids. With 0 bases removed from V and 0 bases from J, the gap between germline ends came to 7 bases. CDR3 nucleotides: TGCGCCAGCAGCTTGGGACGGAGCTCCTACGAGCAGTACTTC. Translation: CASSLGRSSYEQYF.

In its sample, this clonotype was seen many times. The chain couples TRBV6-6 to TRBJ2-3, with D possibly TRBD2 on 5 matching bases. V lost 2 bases to trimming and J lost 0 bases, with 12 bases between them. The CDR3 has 16 amino acids. The germline V gene has CDR1 MNHNY and CDR2 SVGAGI (reference sequence). CDR3 in amino acids: CASSYQDSVSTDTQYF. The DNA of the CDR3 is TGTGCCAGCAGTTACCAGGACTCCGTGAGCACAGATACGCAGTATTTT.

This chain joins TRBV20-1 and TRBJ1-5; possibly TRBD1 for D (5 bases). The CDR3 sequence is 14 residues long. Trimming left V 5 bases short and J 3 bases short, with 14 bases between. The germline V gene has CDR1 DFQATT and CDR2 SNEGSKA (reference sequence). CDR3 protein: CSAPNPGHNQPQHF. CDR3 in DNA: TGCAGTGCTCCAAACCCAGGGCACAATCAGCCCCAGCATTTT.

This clonotype was recorded at least ten times. CDR3 sequence reads: CSASRPESYEQYF. CDR3 bases: TGCAGTGCTAGTAGGCCAGAATCCTACGAGCAGTACTTC. The chain links TRBV20-1 to TRBJ2-7; D is ambiguous. Germline CDR1 is DFQATT and CDR2 is SNEGSKA (reference sequence). Trimming removed 3 bases at V and 1 base at J, with 10 bases between. The CDR3 runs 13 residues.

Ten or more counts support this clonotype. The chain links TRBV4-3 to TRBJ2-7, with 11 bases matching TRBD1. Losses at the gene ends were 1 base for V and 4 bases for J; bases not matched to a gene: 3. Germline CDR1 is LGHNA and CDR2 is YSLEER. The CDR3 sequence is 15 residues long. Here the CDR3 DNA reads TGCGCCAGCAGCCAAGTGGACAGGGGGCAGTACGAGCAGTACTTC. Protein product: CASSQVDRGQYEQYF.

This clonotype was observed at least ten times. The genes are TRBV11-2 and TRBJ2-3; D might be TRBD1 (5 bases). Looked up from germline, CDR1 is SGHAT and CDR2 is FQNNGV. V shed 5 bases and J shed 2 bases, with 11 bases lying between them. This CDR3 contains 14 residues. The CDR3 reads CASSPWTLTDTQYF. The CDR3 nucleotides are TGTGCCAGCAGCCCCTGGACACTCACAGATACGCAGTATTTT.

This clonotype showed up many times. J is TRBJ2-4 and V is TRBV29-1; unclear D gene. CDR1 is SQVTM, CDR2 ANQGSEA, per germline. V dropped 5 bases and J dropped 0 bases, with 11 bases sitting between them. The CDR3 sequence is 14 residues long. CDR3 in amino acids: CSVSIRRAKNIQYF. For the CDR3, the DNA is TGCAGCGTTTCAATTCGTCGAGCCAAAAACATTCAGTACTTC. Based on the CDR3 plus reference TRBV29-1 and TRBJ2-4, the full variable domain is SAVISQKPSRDICQRGTSLTIQCQVDSQVTMMFWYRQQPGQSLTLIATANQGSEATYESGFVIDKFPISRPNLTFSTLTVSNMSPEDSSIYLCSVSIRRAKNIQYFGAGTRLSVL.

At least ten counts were recorded for this clonotype. The rearrangement uses TRBV12-3 or TRBV12-4 and TRBJ1-2, with TRBD1 matching over 7 bases. The junction had 12 bases not matched to a gene; V was cut back by 0 bases and J by 2 bases. This CDR3 is 18 amino acids long. The CDR3 sequence: CASSLAIAGGVSNYGYTF. As DNA, the CDR3 is TGTGCCAGCAGTTTAGCGATCGCAGGGGGTGTATCAAACTATGGCTACACCTTC.

This clonotype was observed at least ten times. The chain uses TRBV20-1 and TRBJ2-7, with 9 bases fitting TRBD1. V trimming: 1 base; J trimming: 7 bases; junction bases outside the gene matches: 17. CDR3 size: 17 residues. Germline CDR1 is DFQATT and CDR2 is SNEGSKA (reference sequence). The CDR3 region is CSARVRGQGASLIEQYF. Written as DNA, the CDR3 is TGCAGTGCTAGAGTCCGGGGACAGGGCGCCTCCCTTATAGAGCAGTACTTC.

This clonotype appeared a few times. J is TRBJ1-1 and V is TRBV11-2; the match to TRBD1 covers 8 bases. J was trimmed by 6 bases and V by 1 base; bases with no gene match: 7. Germline CDR1 reads SGHAT; CDR2 reads FQNNGV. The CDR3 consists of 15 residues. The CDR3 DNA follows: TGTGCCAGCAGCTTAGTTGGACAGGGAAACTCTGAAGCTTTCTTT. It codes for CASSLVGQGNSEAFF.

This clonotype was seen at least ten times. The rearrangement links TRBV4-1 to TRBJ2-1; 8 bases are shared with TRBD1. CDR3 length: 15 residues. The V gene's germline CDR1 is MGHRA and CDR2 YSYEKL. The V and J ends lost 2 bases and 4 bases, in that order; junction bases with no gene match: 4. The CDR3 is CASSQRQGTYNEQFF. CDR3 nucleotide sequence: TGCGCCAGCAGCCAACGACAGGGGACTTACAATGAGCAGTTCTTC.

In its sample, this clonotype was seen many times. This sequence joins TRBV20-1 and TRBJ2-5; D might be TRBD1 (6 bases). From germline, CDR1 is DFQATT and CDR2 SNEGSKA (reference sequence). This CDR3 has 12 residues. V shed 5 bases and J shed 4 bases, with 11 bases lying between them. The CDR3 sequence: CSAYRERETQYF. The DNA of the CDR3 is TGCAGTGCTTACAGGGAACGAGAGACCCAGTACTTC.

Ten or more counts support this clonotype. The J gene is TRBJ1-5, the V gene TRBV28; D is undetermined. The CDR3 is made up of 16 amino acids. CDR1 MDHEN and CDR2 SYDVKM come from the germline V gene. V was shortened by 5 bases and J by 5 bases, with 19 bases between the two germline ends. The CDR3 DNA reads as TGTGCCAGCAGTCCCTCCACGGACGGCAGGTATCAGCCCCAGCATTTT. Protein product: CASSPSTDGRYQPQHF.